This T cell receptor beta chain stems from a study of blood T cell repertoires in COVID-19. Whole-study context: Collection of acute and convalescent COVID-19 samples took place in the United States, Italy and Spain.

Germline V gene lookup returns CDR1 SGHAT and CDR2 FQNNGV. Trimming took 3 bases from V and 3 from J, leaving 8 bases between them. CDR3 size: 14 residues. The assay was immunoSEQ multiplex PCR, and TCRdb's table has in-frame clones only and misses some. The table records approximately 180,000 clones, more than 75% of them present only once. Sequencing was done on a sample of peripheral blood. This sequence originates from a man aged 40-50 years with active or convalescent COVID-19. This chain connects TRBV11-2 to TRBJ2-2, with D perhaps matching TRBD2 (6 bases). DNA of the CDR3: TGTGCCAGCAGCTTTCGCGGGGACACCGGGGAGCTGTTTTTT. This sequence encodes CASSFRGDTGELFF.